The rows below give T cell receptor beta chains drawn from one sample of a study of T cells in Graves' hyperthyroidism and ophthalmopathy. MiXCR was run by TCRdb on the multiplex PCR reads, yielding one entry per CDR3 protein. The sample includes more than 350,000 distinct CDR3 sequences, roughly 15% of them seen just once. Sequenced sample: blood. These receptors all stem from an older woman with Graves' ophthalmopathy. Both conserved end residues are part of each CDR3. The order of the fields is CDR3 protein, CDR3 DNA, D gene, V gene, J gene, clone size. A D gene is named only where the DNA matches it firmly. Expanded clones are given a class, and other clones once, few, many or no size at all.

CASSFGGSGNEQFF	TGTGCCAGCAGCTTTGGGGGGAGTGGAAATGAGCAGTTCTTC	.	TRBV7-2	TRBJ2-1	many
CASSQGLGDEQYF	TGTGCCAGCAGCCAAGGACTAGGCGACGAGCAGTACTTC	.	TRBV14	TRBJ2-7	.
CASSEGRGGRYNEQFF	TGTGCCAGCAGTGAGGGGAGGGGCGGACGATACAATGAGCAGTTCTTC	TRBD2	TRBV25-1	TRBJ2-1	.
CASSLYFGQGGEKLFF	TGTGCCAGCAGCTTATATTTCGGGCAGGGTGGTGAAAAACTGTTTTTT	.	TRBV7-2	TRBJ1-4	many
CAWAGLAGDEQYF	TGTGCCTGGGCCGGGCTAGCGGGAGACGAGCAGTACTTC	TRBD2	TRBV30	TRBJ2-7	many
CASRDRVNSNEQFF	TGTGCCAGCAGAGACAGGGTGAATAGCAATGAGCAGTTCTTC	TRBD1	TRBV6-1	TRBJ2-1	many
CASSWTGNYEQYF	TGTGCCAGCAGCTGGACAGGGAACTACGAGCAGTACTTC	TRBD1	TRBV2	TRBJ2-7	many
CSVVGRTGTSGYNEQFF	TGCAGCGTTGTCGGCAGAACCGGGACTAGCGGTTACAATGAGCAGTTCTTC	TRBD2	TRBV29-1	TRBJ2-1	.
CASSQDVPTDTQYF	TGTGCCAGCAGCCAAGATGTCCCCACAGATACGCAGTATTTT	.	TRBV3-1	TRBJ2-3	many
CASSPGQGPWGTEAFF	TGTGCCAGCAGCCCCGGACAGGGACCCTGGGGCACTGAAGCTTTCTTT	TRBD1	TRBV6-1	TRBJ1-1	many
CASSYLAGGTNTGELFF	TGTGCCAGCAGTTACCTGGCAGGGGGGACGAACACCGGGGAGCTGTTTTTT	.	TRBV6-2/TRBV6-3	TRBJ2-2	many
CASSLAPVDEQFF	TGTGCCAGCAGTTTAGCACCTGTGGATGAGCAGTTCTTC	.	TRBV28	TRBJ2-1	many
CAIRGLAGYEQYF	TGTGCCATCAGGGGACTAGCGGGGTACGAGCAGTACTTC	TRBD2	TRBV10-3	TRBJ2-7	few
CASSGLGVADYNEQFF	TGTGCCAGCAGCGGCCTGGGGGTAGCGGACTACAATGAGCAGTTCTTC	.	TRBV9	TRBJ2-1	.
CASGPVDRGLAGVETGELFF	TGTGCTAGTGGACCTGTGGACAGGGGACTAGCGGGAGTAGAGACCGGGGAGCTGTTTTTT	TRBD2	TRBV12-5	TRBJ2-2	.
CASTGVGRRGGGELFF	TGTGCCAGTACCGGGGTCGGCCGGCGGGGAGGCGGGGAGCTGTTTTTT	.	TRBV19	TRBJ2-2	.
CASSSRSSGGPNEQFF	TGTGCCAGTAGTTCAAGAAGTAGCGGGGGCCCCAATGAGCAGTTCTTC	TRBD2	TRBV19	TRBJ2-1	many
CASSFPGTGVQPQHF	TGTGCCAGCAGTTTCCCCGGGACAGGGGTTCAGCCCCAGCATTTT	TRBD1	TRBV28	TRBJ1-5	.
CASSLRIARGSETQYF	TGTGCCAGCAGCTTACGTATTGCAAGGGGGTCAGAGACCCAGTACTTC	.	TRBV13	TRBJ2-5	few
CSAPRAGGSTDTQYF	TGCAGTGCCCCAAGGGCGGGTGGGAGCACAGATACGCAGTATTTT	.	TRBV20-1	TRBJ2-3	.
CASSEQGPPLYEQYF	TGTGCCAGCAGTGAGCAGGGGCCGCCCCTCTACGAGCAGTACTTC	.	TRBV2	TRBJ2-7	many
CASRLEGTGTSEQYF	TGTGCCAGCAGGTTGGAAGGGACCGGGACTTCCGAGCAGTACTTC	.	TRBV6-2/TRBV6-3	TRBJ2-7	.
CASSGDRGLYEQYF	TGTGCCAGCAGCGGGGACAGGGGGCTTTACGAGCAGTACTTC	TRBD1	TRBV7-9	TRBJ2-7	many
CASSTQGAGANVLTF	TGTGCCAGCAGTACACAGGGGGCTGGGGCCAACGTCCTGACTTTC	TRBD1	TRBV28	TRBJ2-6	many
CASRPGLAGVNTQYF	TGTGCCAGCAGGCCTGGACTAGCGGGAGTGAATACGCAGTATTTT	TRBD2	TRBV28	TRBJ2-3	.
CASSLSLAGVNEQYF	TGTGCCAGCAGTTTAAGTCTAGCGGGCGTGAACGAGCAGTACTTC	TRBD2	TRBV27	TRBJ2-7	many
CASSTGAGNQPQHF	TGTGCCAGCAGCACAGGGGCGGGCAATCAGCCCCAGCATTTT	TRBD1	TRBV12-3/TRBV12-4	TRBJ1-5	few
CASSQERGFSSYEQYF	TGCGCCAGCAGCCAAGAGAGGGGCTTCAGCTCCTACGAGCAGTACTTC	.	TRBV4-1	TRBJ2-7	many
CASSWGTSGKVDTQYF	TGTGCCAGCAGCTGGGGGACTAGCGGGAAAGTAGATACGCAGTATTTT	TRBD2	TRBV5-4	TRBJ2-3	many
CASTPEGSGANVLTF	TGTGCCAGCACCCCCGAGGGCTCTGGGGCCAACGTCCTGACTTTC	.	TRBV28	TRBJ2-6	.
CASKATGQRGAGNYGYTF	TGTGCCAGTAAGGCGACGGGACAACGGGGCGCGGGTAACTATGGCTACACCTTC	.	TRBV19	TRBJ1-2	.
CSAREGGGPQETQYF	TGCAGTGCTAGAGAGGGGGGAGGGCCGCAAGAGACCCAGTACTTC	TRBD2	TRBV20-1	TRBJ2-5	many
CSARDLAGVDTQYF	TGCAGTGCTAGAGATCTAGCGGGAGTAGATACGCAGTATTTT	TRBD2	TRBV20-1	TRBJ2-3	many
CASRGSGPREKLFF	TGTGCCAGCAGAGGATCCGGACCCCGTGAAAAACTGTTTTTT	.	TRBV28	TRBJ1-4	many
CSARDRSDTQYF	TGCAGTGCTAGAGATCGCAGTGATACGCAGTATTTT	.	TRBV20-1	TRBJ2-3	few
CASSPGLVGADEQYF	TGTGCCAGCTCCCCGGGACTAGTTGGTGCGGACGAGCAGTACTTC	TRBD2	TRBV2	TRBJ2-7	many
CASSSTGQGVSETQYF	TGTGCCAGCAGCTCCACTGGACAGGGGGTATCAGAGACCCAGTACTTC	TRBD1	TRBV11-1	TRBJ2-5	few
CASNRDRGLYEQYF	TGTGCCAGCAATCGGGACAGGGGGCTCTACGAGCAGTACTTC	TRBD1	TRBV6-1	TRBJ2-7	few
CASSYSGTFDYEQYF	TGTGCCAGCAGTTACTCCGGGACCTTCGACTACGAGCAGTACTTC	.	TRBV6-6	TRBJ2-7	.
CSARPAAASYEQYF	TGCAGTGCTAGACCAGCCGCGGCTTCTTACGAGCAGTACTTC	.	TRBV20-1	TRBJ2-7	many
CSASAEIYEQYF	TGCAGTGCTAGCGCGGAAATCTACGAGCAGTACTTC	.	TRBV20-1	TRBJ2-7	many
CAWQLAGADTQYF	TGTGCCTGGCAGTTAGCGGGTGCAGATACGCAGTATTTT	TRBD2	TRBV30	TRBJ2-3	many
CASRAGGGGSNEQFF	TGTGCCAGCAGGGCAGGGGGGGGAGGTAGCAATGAGCAGTTCTTC	.	TRBV28	TRBJ2-1	many
CASSQTQRSSGNTIYF	TGTGCCAGCAGCCAGACGCAGCGGAGCTCTGGAAACACCATATATTTT	.	TRBV14	TRBJ1-3	.
CATSPAGGNQPQHF	TGTGCCACCAGTCCGGCGGGAGGGAATCAGCCCCAGCATTTT	.	TRBV24-1	TRBJ1-5	many
CASSLDPTSRETQYF	TGTGCCAGCAGTTTGGATCCTACTAGCCGGGAGACCCAGTACTTC	.	TRBV28	TRBJ2-5	.
CASSPRQGGLETQYF	TGTGCCAGCAGTCCACGACAGGGGGGGTTAGAGACCCAGTACTTC	TRBD1	TRBV28	TRBJ2-5	few
CASGLTANEQYF	TGTGCTAGTGGTTTGACCGCGAATGAGCAGTACTTC	.	TRBV12-5	TRBJ2-7	.
CSARVEGGVRPYEQYF	TGCAGTGCTAGAGTGGAGGGGGGAGTTCGTCCCTACGAGCAGTACTTC	.	TRBV20-1	TRBJ2-7	many
CAWNNRGQGNNYEQYF	TGTGCCTGGAACAACAGAGGACAGGGGAATAACTACGAGCAGTACTTC	TRBD1	TRBV30	TRBJ2-7	.
CASSLRGLAGDGRAYEQYF	TGTGCCAGCAGTTTACGAGGACTAGCGGGAGATGGGCGGGCCTACGAGCAGTACTTC	TRBD2	TRBV28	TRBJ2-7	many
CASTNGLAGGLDTQYF	TGTGCCAGCACCAACGGGCTAGCGGGAGGATTAGATACGCAGTATTTT	TRBD2	TRBV6-2/TRBV6-3	TRBJ2-3	many
CASSPRTSGPYNEQFF	TGTGCCAGCAGTCCCCGGACTAGCGGGCCCTACAATGAGCAGTTCTTC	TRBD2	TRBV27	TRBJ2-1	many